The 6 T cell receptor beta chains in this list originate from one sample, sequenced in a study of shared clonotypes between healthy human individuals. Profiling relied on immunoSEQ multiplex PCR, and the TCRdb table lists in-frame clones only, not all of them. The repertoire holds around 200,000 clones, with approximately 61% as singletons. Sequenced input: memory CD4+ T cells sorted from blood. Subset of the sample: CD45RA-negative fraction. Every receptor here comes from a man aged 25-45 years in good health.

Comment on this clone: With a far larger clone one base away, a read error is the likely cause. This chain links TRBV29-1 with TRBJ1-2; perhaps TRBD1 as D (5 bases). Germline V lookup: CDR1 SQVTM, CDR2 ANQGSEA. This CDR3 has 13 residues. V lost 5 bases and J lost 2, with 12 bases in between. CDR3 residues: CSVRDPKNYGYTF. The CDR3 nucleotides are TGCAGCGTTCGGGACCCCAAGAACTATGGCTACACCTTC.

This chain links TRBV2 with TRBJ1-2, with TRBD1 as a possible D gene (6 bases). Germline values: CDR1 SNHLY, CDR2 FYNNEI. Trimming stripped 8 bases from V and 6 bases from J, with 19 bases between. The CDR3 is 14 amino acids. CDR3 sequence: CASAWRPGGDGYTF. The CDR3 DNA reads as TGTGCCAGCGCCTGGAGGCCGGGGGGCGATGGCTACACCTTC. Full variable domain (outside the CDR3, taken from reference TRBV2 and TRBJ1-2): EPEVTQTPSHQVTQMGQEVILRCVPISNHLYFYWYRQILGQKVEFLVSFYNNEISEKSEIFDDQFSVERPDGSNFTLKIRSTKLEDSAMYFCASAWRPGGDGYTFGSGTRLTVV.

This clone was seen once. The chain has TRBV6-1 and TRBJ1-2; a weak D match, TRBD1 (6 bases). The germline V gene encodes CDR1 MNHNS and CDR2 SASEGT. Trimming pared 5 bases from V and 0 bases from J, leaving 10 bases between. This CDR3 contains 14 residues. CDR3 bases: TGTGCCAGCAGTATACAGGGAGCTAACTATGGCTACACCTTC. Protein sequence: CASSIQGANYGYTF.

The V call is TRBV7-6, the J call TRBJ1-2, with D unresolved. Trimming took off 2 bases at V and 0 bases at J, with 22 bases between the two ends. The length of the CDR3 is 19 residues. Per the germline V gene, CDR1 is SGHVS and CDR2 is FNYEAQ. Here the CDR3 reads CASSLIDPLGLEANYGYTF. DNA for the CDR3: TGTGCCAGCAGCTTAATTGATCCATTGGGCTTGGAGGCTAACTATGGCTACACCTTC. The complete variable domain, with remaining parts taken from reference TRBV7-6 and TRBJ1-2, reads GAGVSQSPRYKVTKRGQDVALRCDPISGHVSLYWYRQALGQGPEFLTYFNYEAQQDKSGLPNDRFSAERPEGSISTLTIQRTEQRDSAMYRCASSLIDPLGLEANYGYTFGSGTRLTVV.

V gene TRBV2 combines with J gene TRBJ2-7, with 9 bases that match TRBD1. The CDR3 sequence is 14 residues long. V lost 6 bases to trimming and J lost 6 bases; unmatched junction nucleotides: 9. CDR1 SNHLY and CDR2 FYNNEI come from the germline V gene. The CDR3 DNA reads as TGTGCCAGCAGAGCCGGGACAGGGTTTTTCGAGCAGTACTTC. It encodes CASRAGTGFFEQYF.

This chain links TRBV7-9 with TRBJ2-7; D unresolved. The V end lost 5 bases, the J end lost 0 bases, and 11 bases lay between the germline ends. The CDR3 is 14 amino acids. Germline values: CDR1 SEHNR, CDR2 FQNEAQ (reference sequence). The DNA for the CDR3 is TGTGCCAGCAGCCCCCACCGTAGCTCCTACGAGCAGTACTTC. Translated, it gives CASSPHRSSYEQYF. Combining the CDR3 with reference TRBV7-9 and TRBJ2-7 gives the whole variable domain DTGVSQNPRHKITKRGQNVTFRCDPISEHNRLYWYRQTLGQGPEFLTYFQNEAQLEKSRLLSDRFSAERPKGSFSTLEIQRTEQGDSAMYLCASSPHRSSYEQYFGPGTRLTVT.